The next 9 T cell receptor beta chains were all read from a single sample in a study of Ad26.COV2.S vaccination and SARS-CoV-2 variants. The protocol was immunoSEQ multiplex PCR, while the TCRdb copy is restricted to in-frame clones and leaves out a portion. The table has more than 85,000 clones, around 81% seen once; the top ten hold around 15%. This specimen was peripheral blood, taken after recovery from COVID-19. Receptors originate from a human donor who had recovered from COVID-19.

The V call is TRBV28, the J call TRBJ1-5, with unresolved D. Between the trimmed V and J ends, which lost 2 bases and 7 bases, there was a span of 12 bases. Germline lookup yields CDR1 MDHEN and CDR2 SYDVKM. The CDR3 is made up of 14 amino acids. Here the CDR3 DNA reads TGTGCCAGCAGTTTAAGAGGGTTAGAGCAGCCCCAGCATTTT. Translated, it gives CASSLRGLEQPQHF.

The rearrangement uses TRBV7-9 and TRBJ1-4; 8 nucleotides agree with TRBD1. Germline V gene sequence: CDR1 SEHNR, CDR2 FQNEAQ (reference sequence). V lost 7 bases and J lost 5; bases outside the gene matches: 6. The CDR3 has 14 amino acids. CDR3: CASIAGQGNEKLFF. CDR3 sequence (DNA): TGTGCCAGCATTGCCGGACAGGGAAATGAAAAACTGTTTTTT.

The chain carries TRBV10-3 and TRBJ1-1, with D possibly TRBD1 on 5 matching bases. Trimming left V 6 bases short and J 4 bases short, with 15 bases between. Germline V gene sequence: CDR1 ENHRY, CDR2 SYGVKD. CDR3 length: 14 amino acids. The CDR3 protein is CAISSGTEITEAFF. CDR3 bases: TGTGCCATCAGCTCCGGGACGGAGATCACTGAAGCTTTCTTT.

The chain links TRBV5-1 to TRBJ1-2; D is perhaps TRBD1 (6 bases). V was shortened by 9 bases and J by 5 bases, with 23 bases between the two germline ends. Germline loops: CDR1 SGHRS, CDR2 YFSETQ. The CDR3 is made up of 15 amino acids. CDR3 region: CATTAGAGEGYGYTF. The CDR3, as DNA: TGCGCCACTACGGCAGGGGCAGGTGAAGGGTATGGCTACACCTTC.

The gene calls are TRBV4-3 and TRBJ2-7; 9 bases match TRBD1. The CDR3 consists of 15 residues. Germline CDR1 reads LGHNA; CDR2 reads YSLEER. Trimming cost V 0 bases and J 2 bases; bases outside gene matches: 2. The CDR3 DNA sequence: TGCGCCAGCAGCCAAGACTGGGACAGGGCCTACGAGCAGTACTTC. It translates to CASSQDWDRAYEQYF.

J is TRBJ2-7 and V is TRBV12-3 or TRBV12-4; D is perhaps TRBD1 (5 bases). This CDR3 is 12 amino acids long. V was clipped by 6 bases and J by 3 bases, with 9 bases between them. This CDR3 is CASSPQVYEQYF. In DNA form, the CDR3 reads TGTGCCAGCAGCCCACAGGTCTACGAGCAGTACTTC.

The rearrangement uses TRBV5-5 and TRBJ2-7, with 9 bases that match TRBD2. Trimming cost V 0 bases and J 1 base; bases outside gene matches: 2. The V gene's germline CDR1 is SGHKS and CDR2 YYEKEE (reference sequence). The CDR3 has 15 amino acids. The CDR3: CASSLVLAGSYEQYF. The CDR3, as DNA: TGTGCCAGCAGCTTGGTGCTAGCGGGGTCCTACGAGCAGTACTTC.

In DNA, the CDR3 is TGTGCCAGTAGCAGAGGGGGAAATACGCAGTATTTT. This sequence encodes CASSRGGNTQYF. This rearrangement joins TRBV19 to TRBJ2-3, with TRBD1 as a possible D gene (6 bases). The V gene lost 6 bases and the J gene lost 7 bases, with 11 bases spanning the gap. The CDR3 runs to 12 residues. The V gene's germline CDR1 is LNHDA and CDR2 SQIVND (reference sequence).

The chain is built from TRBV3-1 (or the pseudogene TRBV3-2) and TRBJ2-1; D perhaps matches TRBD1 (5 bases). Trimming took off 0 bases at V and 5 bases at J, with 14 bases between the two ends. CDR3 size: 16 residues. The germline V gene has CDR1 LGHDT and CDR2 YNNKEL (reference sequence). The CDR3 here is CASSQDRRGANNEQFF. The CDR3 DNA is TGTGCCAGCAGCCAAGATCGTAGGGGCGCCAACAATGAGCAGTTCTTC.